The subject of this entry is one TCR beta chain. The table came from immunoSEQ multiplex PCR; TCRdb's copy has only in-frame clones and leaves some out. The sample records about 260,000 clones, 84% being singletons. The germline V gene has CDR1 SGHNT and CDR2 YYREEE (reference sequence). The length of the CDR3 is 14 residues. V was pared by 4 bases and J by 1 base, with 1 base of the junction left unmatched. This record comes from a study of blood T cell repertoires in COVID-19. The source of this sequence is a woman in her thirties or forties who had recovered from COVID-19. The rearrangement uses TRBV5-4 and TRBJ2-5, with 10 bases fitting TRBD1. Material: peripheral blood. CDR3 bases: TGTGCCAGCAGCCGGACAGGGGGCCAAGAGACCCAGTACTTC. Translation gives CASSRTGGQETQYF.